The clone carrying this T cell receptor (beta chain) has more than one count but fewer than ten. No antigen is known for it. Germline V lookup: CDR1 SGHNT, CDR2 YYREEE (reference sequence). This CDR3 comprises 18 residues. The J segment lost 2 bases and the V segment lost 0 bases, leaving 8 bases of the junction unmatched. This specimen comes from a study of cytomegalovirus exposure and HLA in healthy donors. Study in general: Across more than 350 genotyped donors, over 70% landed in the Caucasian-associated ancestry cluster. General observations from the study: Later, an analysis showed that TCR beta chains associated with HLA were more clonally expanded than others that were equally common.

The PCR made use of 60 Vbeta and 13 Jbeta primers. Using immunoSEQ multiplex PCR, the repertoire was profiled, and TCRdb retains in-frame clones only, with some absent. The table records about 54,000 clones, more than 75% of them present only once. The TCR sequence derives from a female donor in good health and CMV-seronegative. The chain has TRBV5-4 and TRBJ2-7, with 13 nucleotides matching TRBD2. The material sequenced was PBMCs. The CDR3 DNA sequence: TGTGCCAGCAGCTTGGGGCGACTAGCGGGGGGCCTTGCCTACGAGCAGTACTTC. Residues: CASSLGRLAGGLAYEQYF.